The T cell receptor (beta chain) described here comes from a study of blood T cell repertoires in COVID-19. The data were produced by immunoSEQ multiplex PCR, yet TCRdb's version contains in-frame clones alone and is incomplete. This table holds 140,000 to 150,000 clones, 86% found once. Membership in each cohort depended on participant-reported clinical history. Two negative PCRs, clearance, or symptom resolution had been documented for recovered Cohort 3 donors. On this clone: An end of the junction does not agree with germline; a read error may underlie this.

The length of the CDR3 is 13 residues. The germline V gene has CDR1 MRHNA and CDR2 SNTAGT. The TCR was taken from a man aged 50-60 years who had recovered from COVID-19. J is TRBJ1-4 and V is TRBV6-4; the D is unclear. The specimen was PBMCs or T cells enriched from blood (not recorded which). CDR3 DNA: TGTGCCAGTAGTGACGAACTTGGGCAGCCAACGATTTTT. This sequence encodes CASSDELGQPTIF.